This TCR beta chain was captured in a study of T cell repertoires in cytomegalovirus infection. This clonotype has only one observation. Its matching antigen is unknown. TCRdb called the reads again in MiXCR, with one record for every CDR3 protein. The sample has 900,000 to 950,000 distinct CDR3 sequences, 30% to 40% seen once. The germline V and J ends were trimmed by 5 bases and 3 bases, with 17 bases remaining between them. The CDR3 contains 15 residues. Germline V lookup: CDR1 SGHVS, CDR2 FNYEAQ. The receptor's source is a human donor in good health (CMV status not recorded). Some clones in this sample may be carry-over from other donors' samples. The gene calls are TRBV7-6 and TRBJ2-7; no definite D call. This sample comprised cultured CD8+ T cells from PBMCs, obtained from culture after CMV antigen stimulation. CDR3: CASSPPAWDVYEQYF. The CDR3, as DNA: TGTGCCAGCAGCCCCCCGGCGTGGGATGTCTACGAGCAGTACTTC.